This T cell receptor beta chain comes out of a study of blood T cell repertoires in COVID-19. Study overall: Italy, Spain and the United States were the sources of the convalescent and acute COVID-19 samples. PBMCs, B-cell-depleted T cells, or T cells provided the cDNA or gDNA that made up the material.

The V segment lost 1 base and the J segment 9 bases; nucleotides outside the gene matches: 9. This CDR3 spans 16 amino acids. The germline V gene encodes CDR1 SGDLS and CDR2 YYNGEE. Authors' analysis steps: Scientists estimated how many nucleated cells there were by amplifying reference gene primers. Profiling relied on immunoSEQ multiplex PCR, and the TCRdb table lists in-frame clones only, not all of them. V and J calls and clone size come straight from that table; D and trimming were deduced from the DNA. Among about 98,000 clones listed, roughly 80% were seen once. Sample: peripheral blood. This TCR was recovered from a man older than 75 with acute or convalescent COVID-19. The genes are TRBV9 and TRBJ1-6, with TRBD1 identical over 8 bases. The CDR3 spells CASSVTDRGRTSPLHF. CDR3 nucleotides: TGTGCCAGCAGCGTAACCGACAGGGGAAGAACTTCACCCCTCCACTTT.